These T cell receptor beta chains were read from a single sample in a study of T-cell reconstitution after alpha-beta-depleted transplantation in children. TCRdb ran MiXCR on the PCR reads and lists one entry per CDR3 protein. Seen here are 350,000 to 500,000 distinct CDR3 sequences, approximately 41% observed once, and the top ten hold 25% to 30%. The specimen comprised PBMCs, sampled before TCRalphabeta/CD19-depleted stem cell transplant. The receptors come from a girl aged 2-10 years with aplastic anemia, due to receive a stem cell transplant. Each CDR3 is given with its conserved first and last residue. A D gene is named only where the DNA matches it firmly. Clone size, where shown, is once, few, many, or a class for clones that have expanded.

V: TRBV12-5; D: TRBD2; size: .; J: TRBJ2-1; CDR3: CASGLASGTSGSNEQFF; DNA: TGTGCTAGTGGTTTGGCCTCCGGGACTAGCGGCTCAAATGAGCAGTTCTTC
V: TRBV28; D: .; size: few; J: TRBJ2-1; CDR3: CASSLSEYNEQFF; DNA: TGTGCCAGCAGTTTATCCGAATACAATGAGCAGTTCTTC
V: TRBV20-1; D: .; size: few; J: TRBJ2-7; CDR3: CSARFGRALGYEQYF; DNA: TGCAGTGCTAGATTCGGCAGGGCTCTAGGGTACGAGCAGTACTTC
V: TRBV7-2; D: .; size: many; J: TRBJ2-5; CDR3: CASSLVGGRQETQYF; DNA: TGTGCCAGCAGCTTAGTCGGGGGACGACAAGAGACCCAGTACTTC
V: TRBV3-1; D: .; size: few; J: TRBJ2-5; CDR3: CASSQGKMAGLQETQYF; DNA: TGTGCCAGCAGCCAAGGAAAGATGGCGGGCCTCCAAGAGACCCAGTACTTC
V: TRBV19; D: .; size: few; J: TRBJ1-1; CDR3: CASSIGFAEAFF; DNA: TGTGCCAGTAGTATCGGGTTCGCTGAAGCTTTCTTT
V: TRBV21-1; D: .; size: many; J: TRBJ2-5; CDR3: CASSDGTGGGETQYF; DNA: TGTGCCAGCAGCGACGGGACAGGGGGCGGCGAGACCCAGTACTTC
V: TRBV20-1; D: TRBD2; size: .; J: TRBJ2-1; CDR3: CSARRLSGATSYNEQFF; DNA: TGCAGTGCTAGACGCTTGAGCGGGGCTACTTCCTACAATGAGCAGTTCTTC
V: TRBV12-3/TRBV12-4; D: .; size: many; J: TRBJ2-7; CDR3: CASSLNVASSSYEQYF; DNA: TGTGCCAGCAGTTTAAATGTAGCGTCGAGCTCCTACGAGCAGTACTTC
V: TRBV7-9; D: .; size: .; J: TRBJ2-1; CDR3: CASSPLGGTSSYNEQFF; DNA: TGTGCCAGCAGCCCCCTCGGCGGGACGAGCTCCTACAATGAGCAGTTCTTC
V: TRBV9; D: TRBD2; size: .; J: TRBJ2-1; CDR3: CASSVGLADNEQFF; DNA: TGTGCCAGCAGCGTAGGACTAGCGGACAATGAGCAGTTCTTC
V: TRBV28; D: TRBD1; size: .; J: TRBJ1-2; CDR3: CASSPSGGRGYTF; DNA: TGTGCCAGCAGCCCCTCAGGGGGCAGGGGCTACACCTTC
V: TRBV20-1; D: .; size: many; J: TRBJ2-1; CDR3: CSASEMENEQFF; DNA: TGCAGTGCTTCCGAGATGGAGAATGAGCAGTTCTTC
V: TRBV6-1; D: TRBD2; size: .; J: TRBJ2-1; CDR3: CASSEREAYNEQFF; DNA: TGTGCCAGCAGCGAGCGGGAGGCCTACAATGAGCAGTTCTTC
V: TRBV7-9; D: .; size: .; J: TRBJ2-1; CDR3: CASSPPDAQYNEQFF; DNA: TGTGCCAGCAGCCCGCCCGATGCCCAGTACAATGAGCAGTTCTTC
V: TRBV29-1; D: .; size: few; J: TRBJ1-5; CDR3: CSVAGAPNQPQHF; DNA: TGCAGCGTTGCGGGGGCCCCCAATCAGCCCCAGCATTTT
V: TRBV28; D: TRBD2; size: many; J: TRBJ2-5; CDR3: CASSSPLMSSGGLGETQYF; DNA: TGTGCCAGCAGTTCCCCCCTAATGTCTAGCGGGGGCCTGGGGGAGACCCAGTACTTC
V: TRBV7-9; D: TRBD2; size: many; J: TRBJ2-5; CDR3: CASSHGRRETETQYF; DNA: TGTGCCAGCAGCCACGGCCGGCGGGAGACGGAGACCCAGTACTTC
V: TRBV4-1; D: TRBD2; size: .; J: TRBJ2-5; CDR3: CASSQPAGTNNQETQYF; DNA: TGCGCCAGCAGCCAGCCTGCCGGGACTAATAACCAAGAGACCCAGTACTTC